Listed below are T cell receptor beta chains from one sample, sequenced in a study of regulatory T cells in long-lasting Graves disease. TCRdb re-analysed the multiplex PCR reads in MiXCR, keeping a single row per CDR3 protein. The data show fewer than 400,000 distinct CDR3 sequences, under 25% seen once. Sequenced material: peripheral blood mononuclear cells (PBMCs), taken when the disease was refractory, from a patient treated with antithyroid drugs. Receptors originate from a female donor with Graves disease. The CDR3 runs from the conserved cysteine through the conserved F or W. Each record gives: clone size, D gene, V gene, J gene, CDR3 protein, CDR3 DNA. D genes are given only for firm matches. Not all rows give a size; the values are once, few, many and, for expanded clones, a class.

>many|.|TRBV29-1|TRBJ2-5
CSVLRGPIQETQYF
TGCAGCGTCCTCCGGGGCCCCATCCAAGAGACCCAGTACTTC
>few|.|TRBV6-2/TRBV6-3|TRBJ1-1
CASSWGSIPTEAFF
TGTGCCAGCAGTTGGGGGAGTATCCCGACTGAAGCTTTCTTT
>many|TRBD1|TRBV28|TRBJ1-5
CASSQHRGPGNQPQHF
TGTGCCAGCAGTCAACACAGGGGGCCGGGCAATCAGCCCCAGCATTTT
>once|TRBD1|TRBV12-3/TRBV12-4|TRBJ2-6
CASRPGTGEWSGANVLTF
TGTGCCAGCAGACCCGGGACAGGGGAGTGGTCTGGGGCCAACGTCCTGACTTTC
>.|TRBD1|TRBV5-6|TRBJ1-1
CASSPYRGQGNTEAFF
TGTGCCAGCAGCCCTTACAGGGGGCAGGGGAACACTGAAGCTTTCTTT
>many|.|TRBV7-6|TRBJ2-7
CASSGRQATSYEQYF
TGTGCCAGCAGCGGGCGACAGGCGACCTCCTACGAGCAGTACTTC
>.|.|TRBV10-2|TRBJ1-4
CASSEYEEGEKLFF
TGCGCCAGCAGTGAGTACGAGGAGGGTGAAAAACTGTTTTTT
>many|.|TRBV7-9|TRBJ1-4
CASSSLRDGNEKLFF
TGTGCCAGCAGCTCCCTCCGGGACGGTAATGAAAAACTGTTTTTT
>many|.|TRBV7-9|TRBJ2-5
CASSLMETQYF
TGTGCCAGCAGCTTAATGGAGACCCAGTACTTC
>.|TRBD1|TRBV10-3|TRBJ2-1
CAITPGQGSYNEQFF
TGTGCCATCACCCCGGGACAGGGGTCCTACAATGAGCAGTTCTTC
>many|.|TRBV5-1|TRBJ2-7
CASSFGLAGNEQYF
TGCGCCAGCAGCTTTGGATTAGCTGGGAACGAGCAGTACTTC
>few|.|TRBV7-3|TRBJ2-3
CASSSSGSTDTQYF
TGTGCCAGCAGCTCCTCTGGTTCAACAGATACGCAGTATTTT
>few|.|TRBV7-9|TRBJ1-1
CASSSSFGDTEAFF
TGTGCCAGCAGCTCTAGCTTTGGGGACACTGAAGCTTTCTTT
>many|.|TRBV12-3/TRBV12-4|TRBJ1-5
CASSLWAGGSFNQPQHF
TGTGCCAGCAGTTTGTGGGCGGGGGGCAGCTTCAATCAGCCCCAGCATTTT
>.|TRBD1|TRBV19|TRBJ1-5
CASSISSGGHQPQHF
TGTGCCAGTAGTATATCTTCAGGGGGCCATCAGCCCCAGCATTTT
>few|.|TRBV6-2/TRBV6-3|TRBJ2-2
CASSPGRLGRGELFF
TGTGCCAGCAGTCCCGGCCGGTTGGGCCGGGGGGAGCTGTTTTTT
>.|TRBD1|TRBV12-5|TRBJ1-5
CASGLGQGGNQPQHF
TGTGCTAGTGGTTTAGGTCAGGGGGGAAATCAGCCCCAGCATTTT
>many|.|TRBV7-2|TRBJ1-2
CASSLGGQTYGYTF
TGTGCCAGCAGCTTAGGCGGTCAGACCTATGGCTACACCTTC
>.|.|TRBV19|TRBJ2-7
CASTPRTGPYEQYF
TGTGCCAGTACCCCGCGGACGGGTCCCTACGAGCAGTACTTC
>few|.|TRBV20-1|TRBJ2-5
CSATYVGRTSTETQYF
TGCAGTGCTACTTACGTGGGGCGGACAAGCACCGAGACCCAGTACTTC
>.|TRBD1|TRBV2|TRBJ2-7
CATGTGVFYEQYF
TGTGCCACCGGGACAGGGGTCTTTTACGAGCAGTACTTC
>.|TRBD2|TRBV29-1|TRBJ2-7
CSVEGQGGHEQYF
TGCAGCGTTGAGGGGCAGGGAGGGCACGAGCAGTACTTC
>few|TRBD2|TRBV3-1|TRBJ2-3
CASSQDSALAGLNTQYF
TGTGCCAGCAGCCAAGATTCGGCACTAGCGGGACTTAATACGCAGTATTTT
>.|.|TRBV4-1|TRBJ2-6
CASSQERATGANVLTF
TGCGCCAGCAGCCAAGAACGGGCAACCGGGGCCAACGTCCTGACTTTC
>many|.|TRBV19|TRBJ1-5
CASSIALDGNQPQHF
TGTGCCAGTAGTATAGCCCTCGACGGCAATCAGCCCCAGCATTTT
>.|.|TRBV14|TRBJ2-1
CASSQVGGAENEQFF
TGTGCCAGCAGCCAAGTTGGGGGAGCTGAAAATGAGCAGTTCTTC
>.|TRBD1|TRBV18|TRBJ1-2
CASSPPGQGALYGYTF
TGTGCCAGCTCACCCCCGGGACAGGGGGCGCTCTATGGCTACACCTTC
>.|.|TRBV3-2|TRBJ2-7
CASSRTSVYEQYF
TGTGCCAGCAGCCGGACTAGCGTCTACGAGCAGTACTTC
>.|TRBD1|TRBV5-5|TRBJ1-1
CASSSLGQGAAEAFF
TGTGCCAGCAGCTCGCTTGGACAGGGGGCGGCTGAAGCTTTCTTT
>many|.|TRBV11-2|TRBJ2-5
CASRVASQETQYF
TGTGCCAGCAGGGTTGCGTCTCAAGAGACCCAGTACTTC
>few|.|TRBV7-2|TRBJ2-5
CASSSDPGTQETQYF
TGTGCCAGCAGCTCCGACCCGGGGACCCAAGAGACCCAGTACTTC
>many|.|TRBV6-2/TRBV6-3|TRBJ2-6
CASSNRRRGSGANVLTF
TGTGCCAGCAGCAACAGGAGAAGGGGCTCTGGGGCCAACGTCCTGACTTTC
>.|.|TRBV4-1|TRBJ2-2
CASSQEVWRGLNTGELFF
TGCGCCAGCAGCCAAGAAGTGTGGCGAGGACTAAACACCGGGGAGCTGTTTTTT
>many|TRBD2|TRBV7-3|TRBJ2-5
CASSFRREGGDQETQYF
TGTGCCAGCAGCTTTCGGCGGGAGGGCGGGGACCAAGAGACCCAGTACTTC
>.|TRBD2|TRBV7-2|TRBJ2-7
CASSFSSTREGPYEQYF
TGTGCCAGCAGCTTTTCTTCGACACGGGAGGGGCCCTACGAGCAGTACTTC
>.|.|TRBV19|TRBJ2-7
CASSTGVTYEQYF
TGTGCCAGTTCAACAGGCGTCACCTACGAGCAGTACTTC
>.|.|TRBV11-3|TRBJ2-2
CASSLTIGDTGELFF
TGTGCCAGCAGCTTAACCATAGGGGACACCGGGGAGCTGTTTTTT
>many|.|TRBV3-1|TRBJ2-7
CASSHAGTADYEQYF
TGTGCCAGCAGCCATGCCGGGACTGCGGACTACGAGCAGTACTTC
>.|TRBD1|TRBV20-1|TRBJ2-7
CSATRTGINEQYF
TGCAGTGCTACCCGGACAGGGATAAACGAGCAGTACTTC
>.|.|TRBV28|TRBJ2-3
CASSPRTRTSKADTQYF
TGTGCCAGCAGTCCCCGTACCAGGACATCAAAGGCAGATACGCAGTATTTT
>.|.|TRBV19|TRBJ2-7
CASQRGGAVDLYEQYF
TGTGCCAGCCAAAGAGGAGGAGCAGTCGATCTCTACGAGCAGTACTTC
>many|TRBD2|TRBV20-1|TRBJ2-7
CSARDLLAELSYEQYF
TGCAGTGCTAGAGATCTACTAGCGGAACTCTCCTACGAGCAGTACTTC
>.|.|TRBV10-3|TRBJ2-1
CAISEVTRLGEQFF
TGTGCCATCAGTGAGGTCACTAGGTTAGGTGAGCAGTTCTTC
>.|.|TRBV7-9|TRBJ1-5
CASSLFPSENNQPQHF
TGTGCCAGCAGCTTATTCCCATCAGAGAACAATCAGCCCCAGCATTTT
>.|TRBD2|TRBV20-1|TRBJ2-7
CSATTRRERYEQYF
TGCAGTGCTACGACTAGGCGGGAGCGCTACGAGCAGTACTTC
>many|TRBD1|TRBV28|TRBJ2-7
CASRQGWNEQYF
TGTGCCAGCAGACAGGGGTGGAACGAGCAGTACTTC
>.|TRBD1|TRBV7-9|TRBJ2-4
CASSLGTGMNIQYF
TGTGCCAGCAGCTTAGGGACAGGGATGAACATTCAGTACTTC
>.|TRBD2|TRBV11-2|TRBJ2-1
CASSLARTSGYNEQFF
TGTGCCAGCAGCTTAGCGAGGACTAGCGGTTACAATGAGCAGTTCTTC
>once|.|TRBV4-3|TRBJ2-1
CASSHRVYTNEQFF
TGCGCCAGCAGCCACAGGGTGTATACCAATGAGCAGTTCTTC
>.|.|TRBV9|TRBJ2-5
CASSVERQETQYF
TGTGCCAGCAGCGTAGAGAGACAAGAGACCCAGTACTTC
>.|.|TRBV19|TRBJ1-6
CATDPGGDYSPLHF
TGTGCTACGGATCCGGGGGGCGATTATTCACCCCTCCACTTT
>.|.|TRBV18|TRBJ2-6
CASSRGIAGANVLTF
TGTGCCAGCTCACGGGGGATCGCTGGGGCCAACGTCCTGACTTTC
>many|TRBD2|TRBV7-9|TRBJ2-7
CASSLVAGVDEQYF
TGTGCCAGCAGCTTAGTAGCGGGAGTTGACGAGCAGTACTTC
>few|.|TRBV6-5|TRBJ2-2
CASSYSLSNTGELFF
TGTGCCAGCAGTTACTCTTTATCGAACACCGGGGAGCTGTTTTTT
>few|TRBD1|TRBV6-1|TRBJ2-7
CASNAGQGVDEQYF
TGTGCCAGCAATGCGGGACAGGGGGTCGACGAGCAGTACTTC